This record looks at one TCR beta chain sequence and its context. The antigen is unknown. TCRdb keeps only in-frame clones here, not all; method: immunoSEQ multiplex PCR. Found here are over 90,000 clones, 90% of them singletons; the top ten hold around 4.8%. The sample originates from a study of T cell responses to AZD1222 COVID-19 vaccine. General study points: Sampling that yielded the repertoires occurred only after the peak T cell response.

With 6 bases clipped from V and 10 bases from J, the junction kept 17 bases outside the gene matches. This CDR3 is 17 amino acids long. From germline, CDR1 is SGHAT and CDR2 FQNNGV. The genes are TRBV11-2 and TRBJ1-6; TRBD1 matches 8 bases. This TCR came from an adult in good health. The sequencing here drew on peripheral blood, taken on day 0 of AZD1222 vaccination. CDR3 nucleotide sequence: TGTGCCAGCAGGGAAGCAGGCAGGGGGCTAAATCACTCACCCCTCCACTTT. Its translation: CASREAGRGLNHSPLHF.